These 22 T cell receptor beta chains originate from one sample sequenced in a study of Ad26.COV2.S vaccination and SARS-CoV-2 variants. Documented treatment: around 19 received Ad26.COV2.S at low or high dose, single or two shots; several received placebo; per-sample allocation not given. The samples were gathered on day 63 after the first injection of vaccine or placebo. The assay was immunoSEQ multiplex PCR, and TCRdb's table has in-frame clones only and misses some. The sample lists about 350,000 clones, more than 85% occurring once. Specimen: peripheral blood, collected in a trial of Ad26.COV2.S vaccine versus placebo. The receptor set was obtained from a person between 18 and 65 years old who received the Ad26.COV2.S COVID-19 vaccine or a placebo.

The CDR3 DNA is TGTGCCAGCAGGTTCTCAGACAGGTCGGGAACCAATGAGCAGTTCTTC. The encoded protein is CASRFSDRSGTNEQFF. The chain carries TRBV28 and TRBJ2-1, with D possibly TRBD1 on 6 matching bases. CDR3 length equals 16 residues. V was trimmed by 6 bases and J by 6 bases, leaving 21 bases between them. Germline CDR1 is MDHEN and CDR2 is SYDVKM. Together with reference TRBV28 and TRBJ2-1, the CDR3 gives the full variable domain: DVKVTQSSRYLVKRTGEKVFLECVQDMDHENMFWYRQDPGLGLRLIYFSYDVKMKEKGDIPEGYSVSREKKERFSLILESASTNQTSMYLCASRFSDRSGTNEQFFGPGTRLTVL.

The chain's CDR3 is CASSPPGGGGHGGYTF. The CDR3, as DNA: TGTGCCAGCAGCCCTCCCGGGGGAGGGGGGCATGGTGGCTACACCTTC. J is TRBJ1-2 and V is TRBV5-5, with D possibly TRBD1 on 6 matching bases. CDR3 length: 16 residues. Germline lookup yields CDR1 SGHKS and CDR2 YYEKEE (reference sequence). V was pared by 4 bases and J by 7 bases, with 23 bases between. Filled out from reference TRBV5-5 and TRBJ1-2, the complete variable domain reads DAGVTQSPTHLIKTRGQQVTLRCSPISGHKSVSWYQQVLGQGPQFIFQYYEKEERGRGNFPDRFSARQFPNYSSELNVNALLLGDSALYLCASSPPGGGGHGGYTFGSGTRLTVV.

J is TRBJ2-7 and V is TRBV29-1; the D gene is possibly TRBD2 (6 bases). CDR1 is SQVTM and CDR2 is ANQGSEA in the germline V gene. Trimming pared 4 bases from V and 2 bases from J, leaving 18 bases between. The CDR3 has 15 residues. CDR3: CSVGFFAREAYEQYF. DNA of the CDR3: TGCAGCGTTGGTTTTTTTGCGAGGGAGGCCTACGAGCAGTACTTC.

V gene TRBV18 combines with J gene TRBJ1-1; possibly TRBD1 for D (6 bases). Germline V gene sequence: CDR1 KGHSH, CDR2 LQKENI. CDR3 length: 13 amino acids. Trimming cost V 6 bases and J 2 bases, with 10 bases left between them. The CDR3 region is CASSVRGNTEAFF. The CDR3, as DNA: TGTGCCAGCTCGGTCAGGGGTAACACTGAAGCTTTCTTT.

The gene calls are TRBV12-5 and TRBJ2-1; no reliable D call. With 1 base removed from V and 4 bases from J, the gap between germline ends came to 8 bases. This CDR3 region has 14 residues. Germline-derived CDR1 and CDR2 are LGHNT and FRNRAP. The CDR3 region is CASGLDLSYNEQFF. The CDR3 region has the DNA TGTGCTAGTGGTTTGGACTTGTCATACAATGAGCAGTTCTTC.

The rearrangement links TRBV29-1 to TRBJ1-2; no definite D call. This CDR3 contains 13 residues. Trimming cost V 5 bases and J 0 bases, with 10 bases left between them. CDR1 is SQVTM and CDR2 is ANQGSEA in the germline V gene. The CDR3 protein is CSVRGVSNYGYTF. The CDR3 DNA reads TGCAGCGTTCGCGGGGTTTCTAACTATGGCTACACCTTC.

The rearrangement links TRBV6-5 to TRBJ2-7, with D tentatively TRBD1 (5 bases). The CDR3 is made up of 15 amino acids. The V end lost 4 bases, the J end lost 0 bases, and 13 bases lay between the germline ends. Germline values: CDR1 MNHEY, CDR2 SVGAGI. DNA for the CDR3: TGTGCCAGCAGTTCCCCGGATCAGGGCTCCTACGAGCAGTACTTC. The encoded protein is CASSSPDQGSYEQYF.

This chain uses TRBV21-1 with TRBJ1-3; the table's D call TRBD1 went unverified against the DNA. TRBV21-1 is a recognized pseudogene. The CDR3 is 14 residues long. The CDR3 loop is CASSKGAGWNTIYF. CDR3 coding DNA: TGTGCCAGCAGCAAAGGGGCAGGTTGGAACACCATATATTTT.

CDR3 region: CASSRTGSRDNNEQFF. In nucleotides, the CDR3 is TGTGCCAGCAGCCGCACAGGGTCGCGCGACAACAATGAGCAGTTCTTC. V gene TRBV3-1 (or the pseudogene TRBV3-2) combines with J gene TRBJ2-1, with D possibly being TRBD1 (6 bases). With 4 bases removed from V and 5 bases from J, the gap between germline ends came to 18 bases. Per the germline V gene, CDR1 is LGHDT and CDR2 is YNNKEL (reference sequence). The CDR3 totals 16 residues.

This clone was counted a few times. The chain combines TRBV2 with TRBJ1-6, with 8 positions matching TRBD1. The CDR3 is 15 amino acids. The trim removed 6 bases at V and 7 bases at J, leaving 8 bases unmatched. Germline lookup yields CDR1 SNHLY and CDR2 FYNNEI. The CDR3 coding sequence is TGTGCCAGCAGGACAGGGGATGTGAGGAATTCACCCCTCCACTTT. This gives the protein CASRTGDVRNSPLHF.

The chain carries TRBV19 and TRBJ2-7; TRBD1 agrees at 7 bases. V shed 5 bases and J 4 bases; nucleotides not matched to a gene: 17. CDR1 is LNHDA and CDR2 is SQIVND in the germline V gene (reference sequence). CDR3 size: 17 residues. The CDR3 nucleotides are TGTGCCAGTAGTTCCGGGCTGGACAGGACCCCATTTTACGAGCAGTACTTC. Protein: CASSSGLDRTPFYEQYF.

This chain links TRBV27 with TRBJ1-2, with 9 bases fitting TRBD1. Per the germline V gene, CDR1 is MNHEY and CDR2 is SMNVEV (reference sequence). With 6 bases clipped from V and 14 bases from J, the junction kept 10 bases outside the gene matches. This CDR3 has 12 residues. CDR3 nucleotides: TGTGCCAGCAGCCCTCCCGGGACAGGGAGGACCTTC. The encoded protein is CASSPPGTGRTF.

To note about this clone: Other DNA variants within this sample encode the same CDR3. The genes are TRBV14 and TRBJ2-7; D unclear. This CDR3 has 12 amino acids. Germline V gene data show CDR1 as SGHDN and CDR2 as FVKESK. V was clipped by 3 bases and J by 0 bases, with 3 bases between them. The DNA of the CDR3 is TGTGCCAGCAGCCAGACCTCCTACGAGCAGTACTTC. As protein: CASSQTSYEQYF.

The DNA for the CDR3 is TGCAGTGCAGTCGGGTATGGCTACACCTTC. This translates into CSAVGYGYTF. The chain links TRBV20-1 to TRBJ1-2, with D hard to call. Between the trimmed V and J ends, which lost 6 bases and 5 bases, there was a span of 7 bases. The germline V gene encodes CDR1 DFQATT and CDR2 SNEGSKA (reference sequence). CDR3 length equals 10 residues.

The chain carries TRBV20-1 and TRBJ1-2; D gene unclear. CDR3 length: 10 amino acids. Trimming stripped 5 bases from V and 8 bases from J, with 9 bases between. Germline V gene lookup returns CDR1 DFQATT and CDR2 SNEGSKA (reference sequence). CDR3 region: CSAPAGGYTF. The CDR3 DNA follows: TGCAGTGCTCCTGCAGGCGGCTACACCTTC.

The rearrangement joins TRBV28 to TRBJ1-1, with D perhaps matching TRBD1 (5 bases). CDR1 and CDR2 from the germline V gene are MDHEN and SYDVKM. V lost 7 bases and J 8 bases, leaving 20 bases between the germline ends. The CDR3 is 14 residues long. The CDR3 bases are TGTGCCAGCACCACCCTGGGGGGATCCCACGAAGCTTTCTTT. Translated: CASTTLGGSHEAFF.

As concerns this clone: A much larger clone differs from this one at a single base, so this may be a read error. The chain employs TRBV7-3 and TRBJ1-1; the D is unclear. The V end was cut by 4 bases, the J end by 1 base, with 7 bases between. Germline CDR1 reads SGHTA; CDR2 reads FQGTGA. The length of the CDR3 is 13 residues. The CDR3 DNA is TGTGCCAGCAGCTCACAGAGGAACACTGAAGCTTTCTTT. It translates to CASSSQRNTEAFF.

The V call is TRBV30, the J call TRBJ1-5; 11 bases line up with TRBD1. The germline V gene encodes CDR1 GTSNPN and CDR2 SVGIG (reference sequence). Germline trimming cut 7 bases from V and 0 bases from J; bases unmatched to any gene: 8. This CDR3 has 16 amino acids. CDR3 coding DNA: TGTGCCTACCGGGACAGGGGGGGAATTAGCAATCAGCCCCAGCATTTT. Protein product: CAYRDRGGISNQPQHF.

This clone was observed a handful of times. The V and J genes are TRBV19 and TRBJ1-3; D not certain. Germline V gives CDR1 LNHDA, CDR2 SQIVND (reference sequence). CDR3 length equals 13 residues. Trimming removed 3 bases at V and 0 bases at J, with 3 bases between. The CDR3 here is CASSISSGNTIYF. As DNA, the CDR3 is TGTGCCAGTAGTATCAGCTCTGGAAACACCATATATTTT.

J is TRBJ2-7 and V is TRBV27, with D maybe TRBD2 (5 bases). V was trimmed by 3 bases and J by 5 bases, leaving 11 bases between them. The V gene's germline CDR1 is MNHEY and CDR2 SMNVEV (reference sequence). This CDR3 is 13 amino acids long. CDR3 loop: CASSFGSLDEQYF. CDR3 coding DNA: TGTGCCAGCAGTTTTGGGAGTCTAGACGAGCAGTACTTC.

CDR3 nucleotide sequence: TGTGCCAGCAGCCATCTACAGGGACAACTGTTTTTT. Translation gives CASSHLQGQLFF. The J gene is TRBJ1-4, the V gene TRBV4-2, with D perhaps matching TRBD1 (6 bases). The CDR3 is 12 residues long. CDR1 is LGHNA and CDR2 is YNFKEQ in the germline V gene. Trimming left V 3 bases short and J 12 bases short, with 11 bases between.

J is TRBJ1-2 and V is TRBV19; D is unresolved. V dropped 6 bases and J dropped 3 bases, with 8 bases sitting between them. There are 12 residues in the CDR3. The germline V gene encodes CDR1 LNHDA and CDR2 SQIVND (reference sequence). The CDR3: CASSVQDYGYTF. CDR3 bases: TGTGCCAGTAGCGTTCAGGACTATGGCTACACCTTC.